A single sample gave rise to the 32 T cell receptor beta chains below, sequenced in a study of blood T cells in healthy people across ages. A sample-barcoded 5' primer and a J-beta primer mix were used in a second PCR of roughly 7 to 12 cycles. TCRdb reanalysed the 5' RACE reads using MiXCR and keeps one entry per CDR3 protein. The sample records hundreds of thousands of distinct CDR3 sequences, approximately 25% being singletons. This sample also appeared in a second study, on T cells of mothers and their children.

The material sequenced was blood. The source of these receptors is a boy younger than 18 in good health.

The rearrangement joins TRBV6-1 to TRBJ1-5; D not certain. Trimming took off 2 bases at V and 5 bases at J, with 13 bases between the two ends. Germline loops: CDR1 MNHNS, CDR2 SASEGT. This CDR3 spans 15 amino acids. CDR3 sequence: CASSERGFGYQPQHF. In nucleotides, the CDR3 is TGTGCCAGCAGTGAAAGAGGGTTCGGTTATCAGCCCCAGCATTTT.

This chain uses TRBV28 with TRBJ2-1; D gene uncertain. V dropped 3 bases and J dropped 6 bases, with 15 bases sitting between them. The length of the CDR3 is 15 residues. Germline V gene lookup returns CDR1 MDHEN and CDR2 SYDVKM. The CDR3 sequence is CASSFDSPTLNEQFF. In nucleotides, the CDR3 is TGTGCCAGCAGTTTCGATAGCCCGACCCTCAATGAGCAGTTCTTC.

The chain employs TRBV15 and TRBJ2-1; D ambiguous. Germline-derived CDR1 and CDR2 are LNHNV and YYDKDF (reference sequence). CDR3 size: 17 residues. Trimming cost V 0 bases and J 0 bases, with 12 bases left between them. This CDR3 reads CATSRDSSVSSYNEQFF. Written as DNA, the CDR3 is TGTGCCACCAGCAGAGATAGTTCGGTTAGCTCCTACAATGAGCAGTTCTTC.

The chain is built from TRBV27 and TRBJ2-4; unclear D gene. The CDR3 covers 13 residues. Looked up from germline, CDR1 is MNHEY and CDR2 is SMNVEV (reference sequence). Trimming stripped 3 bases from V and 8 bases from J, with 11 bases between. The CDR3 reads CASSLKGIDIQYF. The DNA of the CDR3 is TGTGCCAGCAGTTTGAAGGGAATAGACATTCAGTACTTC.

V and J are TRBV29-1 and TRBJ2-6; D not resolved. This CDR3 contains 17 residues. Trimming took off 1 base at V and 0 bases at J, with 13 bases between the two ends. From germline, CDR1 is SQVTM and CDR2 ANQGSEA. CDR3 nucleotide sequence: TGCAGCGTTGAAGGTGAACCAATCGTCTCTGGGGCCAACGTCCTGACTTTC. Its protein product is CSVEGEPIVSGANVLTF.

This chain connects TRBV25-1 to TRBJ1-6, with TRBD1 as a possible D gene (5 bases). This CDR3 region has 13 residues. The germline V gene encodes CDR1 MGHDK and CDR2 SYGVNS. Trimming removed 4 bases from V and 7 bases from J, with 8 bases in between. The CDR3 coding sequence is TGTGCCAGCAGTGTTCAGGGCAATTCACCCCTCCACTTT. Protein sequence: CASSVQGNSPLHF.

This chain connects TRBV2 to TRBJ1-6; no firm D call. V shed 4 bases and J shed 0 bases, with 4 bases lying between them. Per germline, CDR1 SNHLY and CDR2 FYNNEI. This CDR3 spans 14 amino acids. The CDR3 here is CASSGGSYNSPLHF. Written as DNA, the CDR3 is TGTGCCAGCAGTGGGGGCTCCTATAATTCACCCCTCCACTTT.

V gene TRBV6-1 combines with J gene TRBJ2-2; D perhaps matches TRBD2 (6 bases). In germline, CDR1 is MNHNS, CDR2 SASEGT. There are 15 residues in the CDR3. Trimming left V 2 bases short and J 1 base short, with 8 bases between. CDR3 amino acids: CASSEFSGNTGELFF. CDR3 coding DNA: TGTGCCAGCAGTGAATTTAGCGGGAACACCGGGGAGCTGTTTTTT.

The chain recombines TRBV7-9 with TRBJ1-3; weak D call: TRBD1 (5 bases). CDR3 length equals 16 residues. The germline V gene encodes CDR1 SEHNR and CDR2 FQNEAQ (reference sequence). Trimming cost V 4 bases and J 4 bases, with 17 bases left between them. The CDR3 sequence: CASSSPQGLTGNTIYF. The CDR3 DNA reads as TGTGCCAGCAGCTCACCCCAGGGATTGACCGGAAACACCATATATTTT.

The chain is built from TRBV29-1 and TRBJ2-5; perhaps D is TRBD1 or TRBD2 (5 bases each). The J call could be wrong; TRBJ2-7 is a better fit for the DNA end. The V gene's germline CDR1 is SQVTM and CDR2 ANQGSEA. The CDR3 loop spans 14 amino acids. The CDR3 here is CSVAPILGAYEQYF. The CDR3 DNA sequence: TGCAGCGTTGCTCCCATTTTGGGGGCCTACGAGCAGTACTTC.

This clonotype was seen only a few times. The V gene is TRBV7-3, the J gene TRBJ2-1; no definite D call. The CDR3 spans 15 residues. Between the trimmed V and J ends, which lost 5 bases and 8 bases, there was a span of 19 bases. Germline values: CDR1 SGHTA, CDR2 FQGTGA. The CDR3 loop reads CASSQFQQPVYEQFF. DNA of the CDR3: TGTGCCAGCAGCCAATTTCAGCAACCCGTCTATGAGCAGTTCTTC.

V usage is TRBV5-1 and J usage is TRBJ1-4; unclear D gene. The germline V and J ends were trimmed by 7 bases and 0 bases, with 10 bases remaining between them. Germline V gene sequence: CDR1 SGHRS, CDR2 YFSETQ. The CDR3 consists of 14 residues. CDR3 amino acids: CASHPDATNEKLFF. The CDR3 nucleotides read TGCGCCAGCCATCCGGATGCAACTAATGAAAAACTGTTTTTT.

The gene calls are TRBV6-5 and TRBJ2-5, with 9 bases fitting TRBD2. Germline V lookup: CDR1 MNHEY, CDR2 SVGAGI. With 10 bases clipped from V and 5 bases from J, the junction kept 8 bases outside the gene matches. This CDR3 is 13 amino acids long. The CDR3 region is CATNRGGEETQYF. CDR3 coding DNA: TGTGCCACCAACCGCGGGGGGGAGGAGACCCAGTACTTC.

This clonotype has a single count. The chain has TRBV12-3 or TRBV12-4 and TRBJ1-5; D is perhaps TRBD1 (6 bases). The CDR3 is 16 amino acids. V was pared by 5 bases and J by 4 bases, with 18 bases between. CDR3 coding DNA: TGTGCCAGCAGTCCCGGCGGGGACATGCGTAATCAGCCCCAGCATTTT. This translates into CASSPGGDMRNQPQHF.

The V gene is TRBV28, the J gene TRBJ2-4, with TRBD2 matching over 16 bases. V dropped 5 bases and J dropped 1; count of bases not matched to a gene: 14. CDR3 length: 21 amino acids. Germline loops: CDR1 MDHEN, CDR2 SYDVKM. The CDR3 is CASSPQPGLAGGPEAKNIQYF. CDR3 coding DNA: TGTGCCAGCAGTCCCCAACCGGGACTAGCGGGAGGGCCGGAGGCCAAAAACATTCAGTACTTC.

J is TRBJ2-5 and V is TRBV20-1; D perhaps matches TRBD2 (5 bases). Germline-derived CDR1 and CDR2 are DFQATT and SNEGSKA (reference sequence). V was trimmed by 5 bases and J by 2 bases, leaving 9 bases between them. CDR3 length: 12 residues. Written as DNA, the CDR3 is TGCAGTGCTGAGAGGGTTCAAGAGACCCAGTACTTC. Encoded protein: CSAERVQETQYF.

The CDR3 nucleotides are TGTGCCAGCATCGGTACCGACTGGGACACAGACAATGAGCAGTTCTTC. Its translation: CASIGTDWDTDNEQFF. The chain uses TRBV2 and TRBJ2-1, with D possibly being TRBD1 (6 bases). V was pared by 7 bases and J by 5 bases, with 21 bases between. Germline V gene sequence: CDR1 SNHLY, CDR2 FYNNEI. The CDR3 has 16 amino acids.

V and J are TRBV6-4 and TRBJ1-2; TRBD1 agrees at 7 bases. Per germline, CDR1 MRHNA and CDR2 SNTAGT. The CDR3 spans 14 residues. V shed 5 bases and J 2 bases; nucleotides not matched to a gene: 5. CDR3 nucleotides: TGTGCCAGCAGTAACCCGGGACAGAACTATGGCTACACCTTC. Protein: CASSNPGQNYGYTF.

The table lists this clonotype with a few counts. The rearrangement uses TRBV3-1 and TRBJ1-2; no clear D. The germline CDR1 and CDR2 sequences are LGHDT and YNNKEL (reference sequence). The CDR3 has 14 amino acids. V lost 1 base to trimming and J lost 7 bases, with 13 bases between them. DNA of the CDR3: TGTGCCAGCAGCCAAGTGGCGGCGGGCTCTGGCTACACCTTC. Translating gives CASSQVAAGSGYTF.

The CDR3 DNA reads as TGTGCCAGCAGCCTTCTAGCGTCTGCCTACAATGAGCAGTTCTTC. Residues: CASSLLASAYNEQFF. The rearrangement uses TRBV7-3 and TRBJ2-1; D might be TRBD2 (6 bases). Trimming stripped 5 bases from V and 2 bases from J, with 13 bases between. Germline V gene lookup returns CDR1 SGHTA and CDR2 FQGTGA. The CDR3 contains 15 residues.

This clonotype was counted between two and nine times. The chain employs TRBV3-1 and TRBJ1-2; the D gene is possibly TRBD1 (5 bases). The germline gives CDR1 LGHDT, CDR2 YNNKEL (reference sequence). The CDR3 has 16 residues. V was cut by 0 bases and J by 5 bases, with 16 bases left in between. The CDR3 here is CASSQDSSDGGYGYTF. As DNA, the CDR3 is TGTGCCAGCAGCCAAGATTCCTCGGACGGGGGATATGGCTACACCTTC.

This clonotype showed up just a few times. The chain joins TRBV19 to TRBJ2-4; 8 bases are shared with TRBD2. The V gene end was trimmed by 3 bases and the J gene end by 1 base; junction bases not matched to a gene: 2. CDR3 size: 15 residues. CDR1 is LNHDA and CDR2 is SQIVND in the germline V gene (reference sequence). For the CDR3, the DNA is TGTGCCAGTAGTATTGGCGGGGGGGCCAAAAACATTCAGTACTTC. Its translation is CASSIGGGAKNIQYF. Looking up the rest from reference TRBV19 and TRBJ2-4 gives the full variable domain: DGGITQSPKYLFRKEGQNVTLSCEQNLNHDAMYWYRQDPGQGLRLIYYSQIVNDFQKGDIAEGYSVSREKKESFPLTVTSAQKNPTAFYLCASSIGGGAKNIQYFGAGTRLSVL.

This clonotype was seen a few times. V usage is TRBV7-2 and J usage is TRBJ2-5; D might be TRBD1 or TRBD2, each matching 6 bases. The CDR3 has 14 residues. Per the germline V gene, CDR1 is SGHTA and CDR2 is FQGNSA. V shed 6 bases and J shed 4 bases, with 15 bases lying between them. The CDR3 DNA sequence: TGTGCCAGCAGTTCTTATACGGGGGCAGAGACCCAGTACTTC. Translated, it gives CASSSYTGAETQYF. Full variable domain (missing parts from reference TRBV7-2 and TRBJ2-5): GAGVSQSPSNKVTEKGKDVELRCDPISGHTALYWYRQSLGQGLEFLIYFQGNSAPDKSGLPSDRFSAERTGGSVSTLTIQRTQQEDSAVYLCASSSYTGAETQYFGPGTRLLVL.

The chain carries TRBV28 and TRBJ2-7, with 7 positions matching TRBD2. This CDR3 region has 18 residues. CDR1 and CDR2 from the germline V gene are MDHEN and SYDVKM. The V gene end was trimmed by 6 bases and the J gene end by 0 bases; junction bases not matched to a gene: 17. The CDR3 sequence is CASSCERIQAGSSYEQYF. CDR3 sequence (DNA): TGTGCCAGCAGCTGCGAGAGAATCCAAGCGGGGAGCTCCTACGAGCAGTACTTC. The entire variable domain, with the rest obtained from reference TRBV28 and TRBJ2-7, is as follows: DVKVTQSSRYLVKRTGEKVFLECVQDMDHENMFWYRQDPGLGLRLIYFSYDVKMKEKGDIPEGYSVSREKKERFSLILESASTNQTSMYLCASSCERIQAGSSYEQYFGPGTRLTVT.

The chain carries TRBV5-6 and TRBJ2-1; D gene unclear. Trimming stripped 0 bases from V and 3 bases from J, with 10 bases between. Germline lookup yields CDR1 SGHDT and CDR2 YYEEEE. The CDR3 extends over 15 amino acids. DNA for the CDR3: TGTGCCAGCAGCTTGGGTTGGGCAGTCTACAATGAGCAGTTCTTC. Protein: CASSLGWAVYNEQFF.

The chain couples TRBV20-1 to TRBJ1-2; a weak D match, TRBD1 (5 bases). V lost 6 bases and J lost 2, with 10 bases in between. CDR1 is DFQATT, CDR2 SNEGSKA, per germline (reference sequence). This CDR3 has 12 residues. DNA for the CDR3: TGCAGTGCCCCGACAGCCAACTATGGCTACACCTTC. It codes for CSAPTANYGYTF.

This clonotype was observed a handful of times. V is TRBV20-1 and J is TRBJ2-3; no firm D call. Germline CDR1 and CDR2: DFQATT and SNEGSKA (reference sequence). V was shortened by 3 bases and J by 2 bases, with 9 bases between the two germline ends. The CDR3 totals 13 residues. CDR3 sequence: CSASWASTDTQYF. The CDR3 DNA reads as TGCAGTGCTAGTTGGGCCTCCACAGATACGCAGTATTTT.

The V gene is TRBV6-5, the J gene TRBJ2-7; D gene unclear. CDR1 and CDR2 from the germline V gene are MNHEY and SVGAGI. The CDR3 contains 14 residues. Deletions cut 3 bases from V and 4 bases from J, with 13 bases between. CDR3 protein: CASSYNVGRYEQYF. The CDR3 DNA reads TGTGCCAGCAGTTATAACGTAGGTCGTTACGAGCAGTACTTC.

This chain uses TRBV12-3 or TRBV12-4 with TRBJ1-2; D is unresolved. The ends were cut back, 4 bases at V and 0 bases at J, with 9 bases in the middle. The CDR3 is made up of 14 amino acids. CDR3 amino acids: CASSYLRPNYGYTF. The CDR3, as DNA: TGTGCCAGCAGTTACTTACGGCCTAACTATGGCTACACCTTC.

The chain links TRBV9 to TRBJ1-2; D may be TRBD1 (5 bases). Germline V gene lookup returns CDR1 SGDLS and CDR2 YYNGEE. The CDR3 is 15 residues long. Trimming pared 6 bases from V and 4 bases from J, leaving 19 bases between. DNA of the CDR3: TGTGCCAGCACCCAGACTACTGGGGGGACCTATGGCTACACCTTC. This encodes CASTQTTGGTYGYTF.

This chain connects TRBV7-6 to TRBJ2-5; 12 nucleotides agree with TRBD2. The J call could be wrong; TRBJ2-7 is a better fit for the DNA end. The CDR3 is 17 residues long. Germline-derived CDR1 and CDR2 are SGHVS and FNYEAQ. The CDR3 nucleotides are TGTGCCAGCAGCTTAGCGACTAGCGGGGGTTGGGCCTACGAGCAGTACTTC. It encodes CASSLATSGGWAYEQYF.

This clonotype has only a few counts. The genes are TRBV7-6 and TRBJ2-1, with 12 nucleotides matching TRBD2. V shed 5 bases, J shed 4 bases, and the junction held 9 bases outside the gene matches. The CDR3 contains 17 residues. Germline V gene lookup returns CDR1 SGHVS and CDR2 FNYEAQ. CDR3 in DNA: TGTGCCAGCAGCACACGACTAGCGGGGGCCAATTACAATGAGCAGTTCTTC. It is translated as CASSTRLAGANYNEQFF.